The following is a T cell receptor beta chain sequence with its context. Its target is not known. Clones were sequenced by immunoSEQ multiplex PCR, and TCRdb holds only the in-frame ones, with some missing. The sample shows approximately 20,000 clones, under 70% of them seen only once. The source of the sample is a study of Tregs in tolerant kidney transplant recipients. The CDR3 is 15 residues long. The germline CDR1 and CDR2 sequences are SGHRS and YFSETQ. V lost 3 bases, J lost 7 bases, and 14 bases lay in between. This clonotype was obtained from a human donor in good health. This chain connects TRBV5-1 to TRBJ1-6; possible D gene TRBD1, 5 bases. The source material was Tregs from blood cultured with allogeneic cells. The CDR3 nucleotides read TGCGCCAGCAGCTCCTCCGGGACGTTAAATTCACCCCTCCACTTT. It encodes CASSSSGTLNSPLHF.